This is a list of T cell receptor beta chains from one sample in a study of T cells in Graves' hyperthyroidism and ophthalmopathy. In TCRdb, the multiplex PCR reads were re-called with MiXCR into one record per CDR3 protein. The data contain fewer than 500,000 distinct CDR3 sequences, roughly 14% of them seen just once; the ten biggest clones take up about 20%. Material: blood. Receptors originate from a woman in her thirties with Graves' ophthalmopathy. The CDR3 runs from the conserved cysteine through the conserved F or W. Fields, in order: V gene, J gene, clone size, D gene, CDR3 protein, CDR3 DNA. D genes are given only for firm matches. Clone size appears in some rows only: once, few, many, or a class for an expanded clone.

v_call: TRBV28; j_call: TRBJ1-2; clone_size: .; d_call: .; cdr3_aa: CASYSPLNYGYTF; cdr3_nt: TGTGCCAGCTACTCGCCTCTTAACTATGGCTACACCTTC
v_call: TRBV5-6; j_call: TRBJ2-3; clone_size: many; d_call: .; cdr3_aa: CASSLARPIGDARWTDTQYF; cdr3_nt: TGTGCCAGCAGCTTGGCCCGGCCAATAGGTGATGCCCGATGGACAGATACGCAGTATTTT
v_call: TRBV29-1; j_call: TRBJ1-1; clone_size: many; d_call: TRBD1; cdr3_aa: CSVATGSSTEAFF; cdr3_nt: TGCAGCGTTGCGACAGGGAGTTCAACTGAAGCTTTCTTT
v_call: TRBV2; j_call: TRBJ2-3; clone_size: many; d_call: .; cdr3_aa: CASSVGLGTDTQYF; cdr3_nt: TGTGCCAGCAGTGTAGGGCTAGGCACAGATACGCAGTATTTT
v_call: TRBV5-1; j_call: TRBJ2-7; clone_size: many; d_call: .; cdr3_aa: CASSPSGVAHEQYF; cdr3_nt: TGCGCCAGCAGCCCGAGTGGGGTTGCGCACGAGCAGTACTTC
v_call: TRBV27; j_call: TRBJ2-1; clone_size: many; d_call: TRBD2; cdr3_aa: CASSLAGAREQFF; cdr3_nt: TGTGCCAGCAGTCTAGCGGGGGCCCGTGAGCAGTTCTTC
v_call: TRBV20-1; j_call: TRBJ1-3; clone_size: few; d_call: TRBD1; cdr3_aa: CSAKDRGYGNTIYF; cdr3_nt: TGCAGTGCTAAGGACAGGGGGTATGGAAACACCATATATTTT
v_call: TRBV6-5; j_call: TRBJ2-1; clone_size: .; d_call: TRBD1; cdr3_aa: CASSYSKGQGRNEQFF; cdr3_nt: TGTGCCAGCAGTTACTCGAAGGGACAGGGGCGCAATGAGCAGTTCTTC
v_call: TRBV6-1; j_call: TRBJ2-7; clone_size: many; d_call: .; cdr3_aa: CASSDSVGAGDEQYF; cdr3_nt: TGTGCCAGCAGTGATTCGGTTGGGGCAGGCGACGAGCAGTACTTC
v_call: TRBV20-1; j_call: TRBJ2-2; clone_size: many; d_call: .; cdr3_aa: CSARLARVTGELFF; cdr3_nt: TGCAGTGCTAGACTCGCCAGGGTGACCGGGGAGCTGTTTTTT
v_call: TRBV18; j_call: TRBJ1-1; clone_size: many; d_call: .; cdr3_aa: CASSLSVGRKESLNTEAFF; cdr3_nt: TGTGCCAGCTCACTGTCTGTAGGCAGAAAGGAGAGTTTGAACACTGAAGCTTTCTTT
v_call: TRBV28; j_call: TRBJ1-5; clone_size: .; d_call: TRBD1; cdr3_aa: CASSLLGQGIWGNQLQHF; cdr3_nt: TGTGCCAGCAGTTTACTGGGACAGGGAATATGGGGCAATCAGCTCCAGCATTTT
v_call: TRBV18; j_call: TRBJ2-7; clone_size: many; d_call: .; cdr3_aa: CASSPYQGLASYEQYF; cdr3_nt: TGTGCCAGCTCACCATATCAGGGTTTGGCCTCCTACGAGCAGTACTTC
v_call: TRBV28; j_call: TRBJ2-1; clone_size: many; d_call: TRBD2; cdr3_aa: CAKNGTRTYNEQFF; cdr3_nt: TGTGCCAAAAACGGGACTAGGACCTACAATGAGCAGTTCTTC
v_call: TRBV28; j_call: TRBJ2-3; clone_size: many; d_call: .; cdr3_aa: CASSSSGGPDTQYF; cdr3_nt: TGTGCCAGCAGTTCCTCCGGGGGGCCAGATACGCAGTATTTT
v_call: TRBV9; j_call: TRBJ2-7; clone_size: .; d_call: TRBD2; cdr3_aa: CASSVGGGLYEQYF; cdr3_nt: TGTGCCAGCAGCGTAGGGGGAGGGCTGTACGAGCAGTACTTC
v_call: TRBV5-5; j_call: TRBJ1-1; clone_size: many; d_call: .; cdr3_aa: CASSLAEYTEAFF; cdr3_nt: TGTGCCAGCAGCTTGGCAGAGTACACTGAAGCTTTCTTT
v_call: TRBV4-1; j_call: TRBJ2-7; clone_size: .; d_call: .; cdr3_aa: CASSQREGAYEQYF; cdr3_nt: TGCGCCAGCAGCCAAAGGGAAGGTGCCTACGAGCAGTACTTC
v_call: TRBV7-6; j_call: TRBJ1-3; clone_size: few; d_call: TRBD1; cdr3_aa: CASSSTVGTDSGNTIYF; cdr3_nt: TGTGCCAGCAGCTCGACGGTTGGGACAGACTCTGGAAACACCATATATTTT
v_call: TRBV25-1; j_call: TRBJ1-3; clone_size: .; d_call: .; cdr3_aa: CASTSTKPGGNTIYF; cdr3_nt: TGTGCCAGCACCTCGACCAAGCCCGGTGGAAACACCATATATTTT
v_call: TRBV7-6; j_call: TRBJ2-7; clone_size: many; d_call: TRBD1; cdr3_aa: CASSFQGGASYEQYF; cdr3_nt: TGTGCCAGCAGCTTCCAAGGGGGCGCCTCCTACGAGCAGTACTTC
v_call: TRBV24-1; j_call: TRBJ1-2; clone_size: many; d_call: TRBD1; cdr3_aa: CATSDAGQGRANGYTF; cdr3_nt: TGTGCCACCAGTGACGCAGGACAGGGACGAGCGAATGGCTACACCTTC
v_call: TRBV19; j_call: TRBJ2-1; clone_size: .; d_call: TRBD2; cdr3_aa: CASSIGGGHGYNEQFF; cdr3_nt: TGTGCCAGTAGTATAGGGGGGGGTCACGGATACAATGAGCAGTTCTTC
v_call: TRBV11-1; j_call: TRBJ2-6; clone_size: .; d_call: .; cdr3_aa: CASSLVMSSGANVLTF; cdr3_nt: TGTGCCAGCAGCTTAGTTATGTCCTCTGGGGCCAACGTCCTGACTTTC
v_call: TRBV28; j_call: TRBJ1-2; clone_size: many; d_call: .; cdr3_aa: CASKHPGNGYTF; cdr3_nt: TGTGCCAGCAAGCATCCCGGGAACGGCTACACCTTC
v_call: TRBV2; j_call: TRBJ2-3; clone_size: many; d_call: TRBD2; cdr3_aa: CASSQGLAEDQGDTQYF; cdr3_nt: TGTGCCAGCAGTCAAGGACTAGCGGAGGACCAGGGGGATACGCAGTATTTT
v_call: TRBV28; j_call: TRBJ2-1; clone_size: few; d_call: .; cdr3_aa: CAASSRGTSYNEQFF; cdr3_nt: TGTGCCGCCAGCAGCAGGGGGACTTCCTACAATGAGCAGTTCTTC
v_call: TRBV3-1; j_call: TRBJ1-1; clone_size: many; d_call: .; cdr3_aa: CASSQQGNTEAFF; cdr3_nt: TGTGCCAGCAGCCAACAGGGGAACACTGAAGCTTTCTTT
v_call: TRBV24-1; j_call: TRBJ2-5; clone_size: many; d_call: .; cdr3_aa: CATSDRTVRETQYF; cdr3_nt: TGTGCCACCAGTGATCGGACTGTCCGAGAGACCCAGTACTTC
v_call: TRBV6-1; j_call: TRBJ2-7; clone_size: few; d_call: .; cdr3_aa: CASSHSGTRYEQYF; cdr3_nt: TGTGCCAGCAGTCATTCCGGGACTCGATACGAGCAGTACTTC
v_call: TRBV11-3; j_call: TRBJ2-7; clone_size: many; d_call: .; cdr3_aa: CASSSSALLAGLIHEQYF; cdr3_nt: TGTGCCAGCAGCTCCTCCGCTCTACTGGCGGGGCTAATCCACGAGCAGTACTTC
v_call: TRBV7-2; j_call: TRBJ1-2; clone_size: .; d_call: .; cdr3_aa: CASELSNGYTF; cdr3_nt: TGTGCCAGCGAGCTTTCTAATGGCTACACCTTC
v_call: TRBV2; j_call: TRBJ2-6; clone_size: many; d_call: .; cdr3_aa: CASTMPGTDSGANVLTF; cdr3_nt: TGTGCCAGCACGATGCCAGGTACCGACTCTGGGGCCAACGTCCTGACTTTC
v_call: TRBV2; j_call: TRBJ2-5; clone_size: many; d_call: TRBD2; cdr3_aa: CASSGGGFKETQYF; cdr3_nt: TGTGCCAGCAGTGGCGGGGGGTTCAAAGAGACCCAGTACTTC
v_call: TRBV5-6; j_call: TRBJ2-2; clone_size: many; d_call: TRBD1; cdr3_aa: CASSFTGGEELFF; cdr3_nt: TGTGCCAGCAGCTTCACAGGGGGAGAGGAGCTGTTTTTT
v_call: TRBV7-9; j_call: TRBJ1-2; clone_size: many; d_call: .; cdr3_aa: CASGTATNYGYTF; cdr3_nt: TGTGCCAGTGGGACGGCGACTAACTATGGCTACACCTTC
v_call: TRBV28; j_call: TRBJ1-1; clone_size: many; d_call: .; cdr3_aa: CASSLTGPEAFF; cdr3_nt: TGTGCCAGCAGTTTAACAGGGCCTGAAGCTTTCTTT
v_call: TRBV7-9; j_call: TRBJ2-1; clone_size: many; d_call: .; cdr3_aa: CASSFLGSGDEQFF; cdr3_nt: TGTGCCAGCAGCTTTTTGGGTAGCGGCGATGAGCAGTTCTTC
v_call: TRBV28; j_call: TRBJ1-5; clone_size: many; d_call: .; cdr3_aa: CASSLSRVGNQPQHF; cdr3_nt: TGTGCCAGCAGTTTGTCCAGGGTGGGGAATCAGCCCCAGCATTTT
v_call: TRBV24-1; j_call: TRBJ2-2; clone_size: many; d_call: TRBD1; cdr3_aa: CATSSQGAGTNTGELFF; cdr3_nt: TGTGCCACCAGTTCTCAGGGGGCAGGGACGAACACCGGGGAGCTGTTTTTT
v_call: TRBV9; j_call: TRBJ2-2; clone_size: .; d_call: .; cdr3_aa: CASTARQTGELFF; cdr3_nt: TGTGCCAGCACCGCCCGGCAGACCGGGGAGCTGTTTTTT
v_call: TRBV12-3/TRBV12-4; j_call: TRBJ1-1; clone_size: many; d_call: .; cdr3_aa: CASGRSDTEAFF; cdr3_nt: TGTGCCAGCGGGCGTAGCGACACTGAAGCTTTCTTT
v_call: TRBV24-1; j_call: TRBJ2-1; clone_size: few; d_call: .; cdr3_aa: CATSDFRTGLHSEQFF; cdr3_nt: TGTGCCACCAGTGATTTTAGAACAGGGTTACATAGTGAGCAGTTCTTC
v_call: TRBV7-9; j_call: TRBJ1-3; clone_size: many; d_call: .; cdr3_aa: CASSSTTGNPGNTIYF; cdr3_nt: TGTGCCAGCAGCTCTACTACAGGGAACCCTGGAAACACCATATATTTT
v_call: TRBV7-6; j_call: TRBJ2-1; clone_size: .; d_call: TRBD2; cdr3_aa: CASSLGGGSDEQFF; cdr3_nt: TGTGCCAGCAGCTTAGGGGGGGGGAGCGATGAGCAGTTCTTC
v_call: TRBV7-3; j_call: TRBJ1-1; clone_size: .; d_call: .; cdr3_aa: CASSLGTQNTEAFF; cdr3_nt: TGTGCCAGCAGCTTGGGGACACAGAACACTGAAGCTTTCTTT
v_call: TRBV28; j_call: TRBJ2-7; clone_size: many; d_call: .; cdr3_aa: CATGRLSYEQYF; cdr3_nt: TGTGCGACGGGACGGCTCTCCTACGAGCAGTACTTC
v_call: TRBV20-1; j_call: TRBJ1-5; clone_size: many; d_call: .; cdr3_aa: CSVAKGSNQPQHF; cdr3_nt: TGCAGTGTCGCAAAGGGGAGCAATCAGCCCCAGCATTTT
v_call: TRBV7-2; j_call: TRBJ2-7; clone_size: many; d_call: TRBD1; cdr3_aa: CASSLGQGALEQYF; cdr3_nt: TGTGCCAGCAGCTTGGGACAGGGGGCTCTCGAGCAGTACTTC
v_call: TRBV10-3; j_call: TRBJ2-5; clone_size: .; d_call: .; cdr3_aa: CAISDRDNAQETQYF; cdr3_nt: TGTGCCATCAGTGACCGGGACAACGCACAGGAGACCCAGTACTTC
v_call: TRBV11-2; j_call: TRBJ2-7; clone_size: .; d_call: .; cdr3_aa: CASSQRPVDEQYF; cdr3_nt: TGTGCCAGCAGCCAGAGACCGGTGGACGAGCAGTACTTC
v_call: TRBV20-1; j_call: TRBJ1-1; clone_size: many; d_call: .; cdr3_aa: CSAPEQLNTEAFF; cdr3_nt: TGCAGTGCCCCGGAACAGCTGAACACTGAAGCTTTCTTT
v_call: TRBV7-9; j_call: TRBJ2-1; clone_size: many; d_call: TRBD1; cdr3_aa: CASSAGTGNNEQFF; cdr3_nt: TGTGCCAGCAGCGCCGGGACAGGGAACAATGAGCAGTTCTTC
v_call: TRBV5-8; j_call: TRBJ2-7; clone_size: many; d_call: .; cdr3_aa: CASSLAGGRVLEQYF; cdr3_nt: TGTGCCAGCAGCTTGGCCGGGGGCCGCGTATTGGAGCAGTACTTC
v_call: TRBV30; j_call: TRBJ2-7; clone_size: many; d_call: .; cdr3_aa: CAWTNSYEQYF; cdr3_nt: TGTGCCTGGACCAACAGCTACGAGCAGTACTTC